This T cell receptor beta chain was recorded in a study of CD4 T cells in relation to SARS-CoV-2 and coronaviruses. Study at large: After nine to eleven days of antigen culture, PBMC TCR beta CDR3s were sequenced.

Before the COVID-19 pandemic, during about 2010-2018, CD4+ T cells were taken from unexposed donors. The cells were cultured for less than twelve days before CD4+ T cells were isolated. Unexposed-donor CD4+ T cells were probed with SARS-CoV-2 S/N and four cold-coronavirus spikes, cells permitting. The protocol was immunoSEQ multiplex PCR, while the TCRdb copy is restricted to in-frame clones and leaves out a portion. The sample has 20,000 to 25,000 clones, 74% seen once. On this clone: The target antigen is unknown.

Germline assignment: CDR1 MNHNY and CDR2 SVGAGI (reference sequence). V was clipped by 8 bases and J by 2 bases, with 12 bases between them. The CDR3 runs 13 residues. This TCR came from a human donor in good health. This sequence joins TRBV6-6 and TRBJ1-2; D unclear. The sample consisted of CD4+ T cells from PBMCs, cultured in vitro. CDR3 sequence reads: CASSPGNNYGYTF. Written as DNA, the CDR3 is TGTGCCAGCTCCCCGGGGAACAACTATGGCTACACCTTC.